One T cell receptor beta chain is described in this entry. Its antigen is unidentified. This specimen comes from a study of beta chain features in type 1 diabetes. Notes on the study in general: Across all four CD4+ subsets, people with type 1 diabetes showed modestly shorter TCRB CDR3s. cDNA-based sequencing might over-represent cells highly expressing TCR.

The V gene's germline CDR1 is MNHEY and CDR2 SVGAGI. The V and J ends lost 6 bases and 4 bases, in that order; junction bases with no gene match: 4. The CDR3 is 14 residues long. The whole isolated RNA underwent reverse transcription, so sequencing captured expressed TCRB transcripts. TCRdb's copy holds only in-frame clones and misses some; the assay was immunoSEQ multiplex PCR. The table lists more than 300,000 clones, over 8.5% of them singletons. Input material: central memory CD4+ T cells from blood. This chain connects TRBV6-5 to TRBJ1-3; 9 bases map to TRBD1. The origin of this receptor is a man aged 25 to 40 with type 1 diabetes. The chain's CDR3 is CASRKQGAGNTIYF. In DNA, the CDR3 is TGTGCCAGCAGAAAACAGGGGGCAGGAAACACCATATATTTT.